This TCR beta chain was profiled in a study of T-cell memory formation after mild COVID-19. Whole-study results and caveats: Clones that shrank (day 15 to 85) were balanced CD4/CD8, whereas later expanders leaned CD4+. Proof of SARS-CoV-2 specificity was absent for the second-wave clones that crested on day 37. Those CD4+ clones that contracted were mainly in CM and EM (CD8+ ones in EMRA).

A 5'RACE reaction primed in the constant segment made cDNA libraries of TCR alpha and TCR beta, and these carried sample barcodes and UMIs. TCRdb fed the 5' RACE reads into MiXCR, producing one record per CDR3 protein. Of approximately 260,000 distinct CDR3 sequences in the sample, 16% were seen once. CDR1 is MNHNY and CDR2 is SVGAGI in the germline V gene (reference sequence). The CDR3 loop spans 15 amino acids. V was shortened by 1 base and J by 4 bases, with 11 bases between the two germline ends. This clonotype was observed a handful of times. What it binds is not known. The receptor was derived from a man aged 18 to 30 who had mild COVID-19 (a few samples of this study predate the infection). Cell type and time point are not known. The chain links TRBV6-6 to TRBJ1-3; D gene uncertain. The material sequenced was PBMCs or a T cell subset sorted from them (not recorded which). The CDR3 DNA reads as TGTGCCAGCAGTTACTTGGACGTTGCCGGAAACACCATATATTTT. Its protein product is CASSYLDVAGNTIYF.